A single sample gave rise to the 16 T cell receptor beta chains below, sequenced in a study of a mutant IDH1 vaccine in newly diagnosed glioma (dated by TCRdb to about 2021). The time point tag for this specimen amounts to: baseline, week 1 (first vaccination visit). The meaning of the sample's treatment or condition label: pre-vaccination baseline after standard-of-care therapy. Receptor amplification or capture employed the immunoSEQ multiplex PCR assay. TCRdb holds this immuneACCESS table with in-frame rearrangements only. Some clones are missing; in checked studies, unresolved V genes explain under half, and the rest has no known cause. In this sample the table shows about 70,000 clones, around 88% of which occur a single time. The ten largest account for about 4.5% of the sample. Here the sequenced sample was peripheral blood mononuclear cells (PBMCs), taken from a glioma patient treated with radiotherapy, temozolomide or both. These receptors were obtained from a woman younger than 30 with glioma. Some clones in this sample may be carry-over from other donors' samples.

The chain recombines TRBV5-1 with TRBJ2-7, with D possibly matching TRBD2 (5 bases). This CDR3 spans 12 amino acids. The germline V gene has CDR1 SGHRS and CDR2 YFSETQ. V lost 2 bases, J lost 3 bases, and 6 bases lay in between. The CDR3, as DNA: TGCGCCAGCAGCTTAGCGGACTACGAGCAGTACTTC. Translating it yields CASSLADYEQYF.

J is TRBJ1-5 and V is TRBV7-5. TRBV7-5 is tagged as a pseudogene. This CDR3 is built from 17 residues. In DNA form, the CDR3 reads TGTGCCAGAAGCCCGCCAGAGGGAGATTATAGCAATCAGCCCCAGCATTTT. Translation gives CARSPPEGDYSNQPQHF.

In nucleotides, the CDR3 is TGTGCCAGCAGCTTGGAGGGGGGGCCCACTAATGAAAAACTGTTTTTT. This sequence encodes CASSLEGGPTNEKLFF. This rearrangement joins TRBV5-4 to TRBJ1-4, with D maybe TRBD1 (6 bases). The V end was cut by 0 bases, the J end by 2 bases, with 11 bases between. CDR1 and CDR2 (germline): SGHNT, YYREEE (reference sequence). The CDR3 spans 16 residues.

V gene TRBV5-1 combines with J gene TRBJ2-7, with TRBD1 matching 9 bases. The CDR3 spans 15 residues. The germline CDR1 and CDR2 sequences are SGHRS and YFSETQ. J was trimmed by 2 bases and V by 4 bases; bases with no gene match: 7. The CDR3 DNA follows: TGCGCCAGCAGCCCAGGACAGGGGCTCGCCTACGAGCAGTACTTC. Translation gives CASSPGQGLAYEQYF.

The chain combines TRBV7-6 with TRBJ1-2, with D uncertain. CDR1 is SGHVS, CDR2 FNYEAQ, per germline. Deletions cut 4 bases from V and 5 bases from J, with 14 bases between. This CDR3 has 14 amino acids. The CDR3: CASSSQRLRYGYTF. The DNA for the CDR3 is TGTGCCAGCAGCTCGCAGAGACTTCGATATGGCTACACCTTC. Looking up the rest from reference TRBV7-6 and TRBJ1-2 gives the full variable domain: GAGVSQSPRYKVTKRGQDVALRCDPISGHVSLYWYRQALGQGPEFLTYFNYEAQQDKSGLPNDRFSAERPEGSISTLTIQRTEQRDSAMYRCASSSQRLRYGYTFGSGTRLTVV.

A note on this clone: A junction end diverges from the germline sequence, so it may reflect a read error. This chain connects TRBV5-5 to TRBJ1-1, with TRBD1 matching over 9 bases. Germline CDR1 is SGHKS and CDR2 is YYEKEE (reference sequence). The CDR3 length is 12 residues. CDR3 sequence (DNA): TGTGCCAGCAGCTGGGGGGACAGGGAAGATTTCTTT. Translating gives CASSWGDREDFF.

This clone was recorded once. This chain links TRBV30 with TRBJ2-1; D not certain. The germline V gene encodes CDR1 GTSNPN and CDR2 SVGIG (reference sequence). V dropped 2 bases and J dropped 9 bases, with 14 bases sitting between them. The length of the CDR3 is 13 residues. CDR3 region: CAWSPRKGSEQFF. The CDR3, as DNA: TGTGCCTGGAGTCCGAGGAAGGGAAGTGAGCAGTTCTTC.

V is TRBV5-4 and J is TRBJ2-1; possibly TRBD1 for D (6 bases). The CDR3 consists of 16 residues. V lost 7 bases to trimming and J lost 0 bases, with 17 bases between them. Germline V gives CDR1 SGHNT, CDR2 YYREEE (reference sequence). This CDR3 is CASAPTGTRSYNEQFF. CDR3 nucleotides: TGTGCCAGCGCCCCAACCGGGACACGCTCCTACAATGAGCAGTTCTTC.

The CDR3 loop is CASSRGGFSNQPQHF. The CDR3 DNA sequence: TGTGCCAGCAGCCGGGGGGGGTTTAGCAATCAGCCCCAGCATTTT. The chain links TRBV5-6 to TRBJ1-5; possibly TRBD1 for D (5 bases). CDR1 and CDR2 from the germline V gene are SGHDT and YYEEEE. V was pared by 4 bases and J by 0 bases, with 11 bases between. The CDR3 has 15 residues.

V and J are TRBV7-2 and TRBJ1-5; D remains unclear. Germline V gene lookup returns CDR1 SGHTA and CDR2 FQGNSA. Trimming removed 5 bases from V and 4 bases from J, with 12 bases in between. This CDR3 has 14 residues. CDR3 coding DNA: TGTGCCAGCAGCGAGACGACGGTGAATCAGCCCCAGCATTTT. Amino acid sequence: CASSETTVNQPQHF.

This sequence joins TRBV5-4 and TRBJ1-1, with 11 nucleotides matching TRBD1. The CDR3 totals 16 residues. The germline V gene encodes CDR1 SGHNT and CDR2 YYREEE (reference sequence). V lost 3 bases, J lost 5 bases, and 9 bases stayed unmatched. The CDR3 protein is CASSSGQGALGTEAFF. The CDR3 bases are TGTGCCAGCAGCTCAGGACAGGGGGCTCTGGGTACTGAAGCTTTCTTT. Full variable domain (rest looked up from reference TRBV5-4 and TRBJ1-1): ETGVTQSPTHLIKTRGQQVTLRCSSQSGHNTVSWYQQALGQGPQFIFQYYREEENGRGNFPPRFSGLQFPNYSSELNVNALELDDSALYLCASSSGQGALGTEAFFGQGTRLTVV.

The V gene is TRBV5-1, the J gene TRBJ2-7; possible D gene TRBD1, 6 bases. Per germline, CDR1 SGHRS and CDR2 YFSETQ. The CDR3 is made up of 15 amino acids. The V gene lost 1 base and the J gene lost 6 bases, with 17 bases spanning the gap. This CDR3 is CASSLITGPRGEQYF. As DNA, the CDR3 is TGCGCCAGCAGCTTGATAACAGGGCCCCGAGGCGAGCAGTACTTC.

The chain joins TRBV9 to TRBJ1-1; a possible D gene is TRBD1 (6 bases). The CDR3 sequence is 18 residues long. The germline V gene encodes CDR1 SGDLS and CDR2 YYNGEE. V was clipped by 0 bases and J by 0 bases, with 18 bases between them. The CDR3 region is CASSVVGQTGSLNTEAFF. The DNA of the CDR3 is TGTGCCAGCAGCGTAGTAGGACAGACCGGATCTCTGAACACTGAAGCTTTCTTT.

The gene calls are TRBV19 and TRBJ1-2, with D perhaps TRBD1 (5 bases). This CDR3 is 13 amino acids long. V lost 7 bases to trimming and J lost 7 bases, with 16 bases between them. From germline, CDR1 is LNHDA and CDR2 SQIVND (reference sequence). The CDR3 nucleotides read TGTGCCAGTAATCGGGGGACCGCTCCTGGCTACACCTTC. Its translation is CASNRGTAPGYTF.

The chain employs TRBV5-4 and TRBJ1-1; D gene unclear. V was pared by 4 bases and J by 4 bases, with 17 bases between. This CDR3 region has 15 residues. Germline values: CDR1 SGHNT, CDR2 YYREEE (reference sequence). The CDR3 DNA reads TGTGCCAGCAGCCAGAGCGCAGGTTCGTTCACTGAAGCTTTCTTT. It specifies CASSQSAGSFTEAFF.

This chain connects TRBV7-6 to TRBJ2-5; 10 bases agree with TRBD2. V gave up 4 bases and J gave up 2 bases; unmatched junction bases: 7. The V gene's germline CDR1 is SGHVS and CDR2 FNYEAQ. This CDR3 has 16 amino acids. The CDR3 region has the DNA TGTGCCAGCAGCTCCCGGCGGACTAGCGGACAAGAGACCCAGTACTTC. As protein: CASSSRRTSGQETQYF.